Here is one TCR beta chain with its context. Its antigen is unidentified. Using the 5' RACE reads, TCRdb records one entry per CDR3 protein without DNA. The data show hundreds of thousands of distinct CDR3 sequences, and the top ten clones hold over 5.5%. Unfractionated whole blood yielded total RNA, and T cells were not sorted. The data were taken from a study of monozygotic twins with inflammatory bowel disease. Findings of the study overall: Researchers were unable to tell different T cell subtypes apart.

The CDR3 runs 12 residues. Germline lookup yields CDR1 SGHVS and CDR2 FQNEAQ. This chain joins TRBV7-8 and TRBJ2-7; the TRBD2 assignment by TCRdb is unverifiable without DNA. The specimen sequenced was blood. The sequence was collected from a human donor with ulcerative colitis or Crohn's disease, or a healthy co-twin of an affected twin (not recorded which). The CDR3 here is CASMAGLYEQYF.